This T cell receptor (beta chain) is from a study of T cells after yellow fever vaccination. The study, taken as a whole, reports: Only a small proportion of the clonotypes turned up in both the CD4 and the CD8 compartments, likely arising from convergent recombination.

There are a few counts of this clonotype. Its antigen is still unknown. CDR3 length: 13 residues. V shed 6 bases and J shed 6 bases, with 12 bases lying between them. CDR1 is MNHEY, CDR2 SVGEGT, per germline. TCRdb reprocessed the 5' RACE reads with MiXCR, giving one entry per CDR3 protein. The sample includes 200,000 to 250,000 distinct CDR3 sequences, less than 8.5% seen only once; the top ten take about 0.85%. The TCR comes from a man aged 25-45 years who received the YFV17D yellow fever vaccine. This specimen was CD4+ T cells sorted from PBMCs, taken 15 days after the yellow fever booster vaccination. The J gene is TRBJ2-1, the V gene TRBV6-2 or TRBV6-3; perhaps TRBD2 as D (6 bases). The CDR3 DNA follows: TGTGCCAGCAGGACTAGTATTCTCAATGAGCAGTTCTTC. Protein: CASRTSILNEQFF.